Below are 5 T cell receptor beta chains sequenced from a single sample in a study of T cell responses to AZD1222 COVID-19 vaccine. The method was immunoSEQ multiplex PCR; TCRdb's version includes in-frame clones alone and lacks a portion of them. The table has approximately 150,000 clones, under 95% seen once. The sequences come from peripheral blood, collected 28 days after the second AZD1222 dose. The receptors originated from an adult who received the AZD1222 COVID-19 vaccine.

This chain connects TRBV29-1 to TRBJ2-1; 7 positions agree with TRBD2. Germline lookup yields CDR1 SQVTM and CDR2 ANQGSEA. Germline trimming cut 3 bases from V and 1 base from J; bases unmatched to any gene: 9. The length of the CDR3 is 16 residues. CDR3 in DNA: TGCAGCGTTGATAGTAGCGGGCCGATTTCCTACAATGAGCAGTTCTTC. It translates to CSVDSSGPISYNEQFF.

The V call is TRBV10-3, the J call TRBJ1-4; TRBD1 is a possible D gene (5 bases). The CDR3 spans 13 residues. Trimming left V 8 bases short and J 7 bases short, with 14 bases between. The germline CDR1 and CDR2 sequences are ENHRY and SYGVKD. DNA of the CDR3: TGTGCCATCGGGACCCCTGGGAGTGAAAAACTGTTTTTT. This sequence encodes CAIGTPGSEKLFF.

The chain joins TRBV11-3 to TRBJ2-1; TRBD2 is a possible D gene (5 bases). Germline V CDR1 and CDR2: SGHNT, YENEEA. Between the trimmed V and J ends, which lost 5 bases and 0 bases, there was a span of 5 bases. This CDR3 is built from 13 residues. The CDR3 DNA reads as TGTGCCAGCAGCAGCGGCTCCTACAATGAGCAGTTCTTC. It translates to CASSSGSYNEQFF.

The chain is built from TRBV6-5 and TRBJ1-5; D gene ambiguous. Germline V lookup: CDR1 MNHEY, CDR2 SVGAGI. CDR3 length: 15 residues. With 5 bases removed from V and 6 bases from J, the gap between germline ends came to 17 bases. CDR3 sequence (DNA): TGTGCCAGCAGTCAGAGACTAGGGCCTGGTCAGCCCCAGCATTTT. Protein: CASSQRLGPGQPQHF.

The chain is built from TRBV19 and TRBJ1-4; D may be TRBD1 (5 bases). CDR3 length: 14 residues. Per the germline V gene, CDR1 is LNHDA and CDR2 is SQIVND (reference sequence). Trimming pared 5 bases from V and 0 bases from J, leaving 7 bases between. CDR3 DNA: TGTGCCAGTAGTGACAGTGCAACTAATGAAAAACTGTTTTTT. Translating it yields CASSDSATNEKLFF.